This TCR delta chain was identified in a study of Vδ1+ human thymocytes. As to this clone: Its antigen remains unidentified.

Sequences come from RNA converted to cDNA by reverse transcription. Multiplex PCR used pooled V-gene forward primers and a constant-region reverse primer to amplify CDR3s. TCRdb fed the multiplex PCR reads to CATT. The data contain some 23,000 delta-chain clones, 25% to 30% of them singletons. Purity of the sorted Vdelta1+ thymocytes ranged from 98% to 99.6%. In germline, CDR1 is TSWWSYY, CDR2 QGS. The CDR3 has 18 residues. The V and J ends lost 5 bases and 0 bases respectively, with 22 bases between them. General study findings and limits: TRD repertoires were essentially private, unlike widely shared TRG clonotypes. Highly polyclonal TRG and TRD repertoires with Gaussian CDR3 length distributions appeared in thymus. Bulk data may be misread because of unexpected Vdelta2 sequences. Unlike peripheral blood Vdelta1+ controls, thymic delta-chain sequences included approximately 20% Vdelta2 and few Vdelta3.

The sequence derives from a boy younger than two who had congenital heart surgery. This chain joins TRDV1 and TRDJ1; weak D call: TRDD3 (6 bases). The sample taken for sequencing was Vdelta1+ gamma-delta thymocytes from the thymus. Subset reported: FACS-sorted CD3+ TCRalphabeta- TCRVdelta1+ TCRVdelta2- thymocytes. The CDR3 here is CALGTFPTVGVYTDKLIF. In DNA, the CDR3 is TGTGCTCTTGGGACATTTCCCACGGTGGGGGTTTACACCGATAAACTCATCTTT.